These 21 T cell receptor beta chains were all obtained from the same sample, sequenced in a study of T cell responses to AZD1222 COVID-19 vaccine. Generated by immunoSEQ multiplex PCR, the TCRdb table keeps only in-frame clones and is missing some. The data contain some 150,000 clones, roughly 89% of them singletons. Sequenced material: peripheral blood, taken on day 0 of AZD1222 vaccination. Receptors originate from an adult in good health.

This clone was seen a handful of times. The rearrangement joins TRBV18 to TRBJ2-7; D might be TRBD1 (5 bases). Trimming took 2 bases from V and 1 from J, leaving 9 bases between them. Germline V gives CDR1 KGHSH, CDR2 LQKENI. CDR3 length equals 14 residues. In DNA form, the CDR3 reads TGTGCCAGCTCACCAAACACAGGTTCCTACGAGCAGTACTTC. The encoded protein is CASSPNTGSYEQYF.

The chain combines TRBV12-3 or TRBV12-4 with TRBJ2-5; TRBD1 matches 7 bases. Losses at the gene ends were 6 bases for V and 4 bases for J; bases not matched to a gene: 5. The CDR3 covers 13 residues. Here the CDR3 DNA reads TGTGCCAGCAGGGACAGGACAGTAGAGACCCAGTACTTC. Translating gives CASRDRTVETQYF.

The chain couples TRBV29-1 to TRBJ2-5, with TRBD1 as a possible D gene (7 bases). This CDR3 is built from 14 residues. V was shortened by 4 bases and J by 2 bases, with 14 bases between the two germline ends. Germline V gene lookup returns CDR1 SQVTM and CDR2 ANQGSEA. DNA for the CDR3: TGCAGCGTTGCTTGGAGGGGGCTTCAAGAGACCCAGTACTTC. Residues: CSVAWRGLQETQYF.

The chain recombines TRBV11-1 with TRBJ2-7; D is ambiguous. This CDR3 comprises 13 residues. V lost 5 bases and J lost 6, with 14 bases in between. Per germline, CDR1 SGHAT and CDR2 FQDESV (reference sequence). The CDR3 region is CASSPSPGREQYV. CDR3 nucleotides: TGTGCCAGCAGCCCGAGCCCCGGGCGCGAGCAGTACGTC.

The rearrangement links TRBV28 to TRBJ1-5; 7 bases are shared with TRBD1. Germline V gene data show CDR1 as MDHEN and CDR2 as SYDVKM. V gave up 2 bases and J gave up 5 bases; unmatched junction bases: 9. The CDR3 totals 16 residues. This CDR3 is CASSLLLRGLDQPQHF. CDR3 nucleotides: TGTGCCAGCAGTTTACTCCTCAGGGGGTTAGATCAGCCCCAGCATTTT.

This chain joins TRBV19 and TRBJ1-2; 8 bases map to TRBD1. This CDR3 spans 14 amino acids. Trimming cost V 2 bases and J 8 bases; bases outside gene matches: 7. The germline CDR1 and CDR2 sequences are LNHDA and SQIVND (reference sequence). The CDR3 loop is CASSITGGEGGYTF. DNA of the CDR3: TGTGCCAGTAGTATAACAGGGGGTGAAGGCGGCTACACCTTC.

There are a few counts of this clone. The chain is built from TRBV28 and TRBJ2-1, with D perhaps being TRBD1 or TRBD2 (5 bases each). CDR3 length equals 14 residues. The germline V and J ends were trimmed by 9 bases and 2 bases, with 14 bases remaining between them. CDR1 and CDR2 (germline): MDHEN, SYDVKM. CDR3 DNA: TGTGCCAGTACCTGGGACGCCACCTACAATGAGCAGTTCTTC. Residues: CASTWDATYNEQFF.

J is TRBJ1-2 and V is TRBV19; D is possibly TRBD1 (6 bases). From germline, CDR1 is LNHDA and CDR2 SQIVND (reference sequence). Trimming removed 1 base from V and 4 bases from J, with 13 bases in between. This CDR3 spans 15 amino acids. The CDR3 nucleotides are TGTGCCAGTAGTATAGGGGCCAGGGGTGGCTATGGCTACACCTTC. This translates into CASSIGARGGYGYTF.

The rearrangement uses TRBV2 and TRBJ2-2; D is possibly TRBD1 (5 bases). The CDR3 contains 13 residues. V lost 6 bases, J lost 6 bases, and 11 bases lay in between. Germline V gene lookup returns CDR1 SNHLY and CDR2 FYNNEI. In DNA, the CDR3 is TGTGCCAGCAGGCCACAGGTTTCCGGGGAGCTGTTTTTT. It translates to CASRPQVSGELFF.

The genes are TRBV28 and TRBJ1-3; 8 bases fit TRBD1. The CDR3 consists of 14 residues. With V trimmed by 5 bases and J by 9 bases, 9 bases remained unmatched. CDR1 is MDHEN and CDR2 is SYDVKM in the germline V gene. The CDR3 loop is CASSKGQVWGTIYF. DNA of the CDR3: TGTGCCAGCAGTAAGGGACAGGTGTGGGGCACCATATATTTT.

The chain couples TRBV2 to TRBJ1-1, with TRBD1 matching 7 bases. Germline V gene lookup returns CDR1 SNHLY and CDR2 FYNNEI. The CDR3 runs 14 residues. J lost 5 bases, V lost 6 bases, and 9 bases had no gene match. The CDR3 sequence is CASSPTGFRTEAFF. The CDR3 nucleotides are TGTGCCAGCAGCCCGACAGGGTTTAGGACTGAAGCTTTCTTT.

The CDR3 DNA sequence: TGTGCCAGCAGCGGGGGCTCCTACGAGCAGTACTTC. This sequence encodes CASSGGSYEQYF. The genes are TRBV11-1 and TRBJ2-7; D is perhaps TRBD1 or TRBD2 (5 bases each). CDR1 SGHAT and CDR2 FQDESV come from the germline V gene (reference sequence). CDR3 length equals 12 residues. V lost 5 bases and J 0 bases, leaving 5 bases between the germline ends.

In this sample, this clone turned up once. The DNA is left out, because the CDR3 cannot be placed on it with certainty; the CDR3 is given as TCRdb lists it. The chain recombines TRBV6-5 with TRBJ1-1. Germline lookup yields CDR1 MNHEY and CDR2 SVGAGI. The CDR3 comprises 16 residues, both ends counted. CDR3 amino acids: CASSLGTGAGDTEAFF.

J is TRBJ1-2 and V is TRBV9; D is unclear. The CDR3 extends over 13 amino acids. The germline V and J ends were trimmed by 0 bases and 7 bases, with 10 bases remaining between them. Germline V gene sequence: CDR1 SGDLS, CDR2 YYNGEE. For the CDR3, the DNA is TGTGCCAGCAGCGTAGCGGGAGGAAGTGGCTACACCTTC. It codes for CASSVAGGSGYTF.

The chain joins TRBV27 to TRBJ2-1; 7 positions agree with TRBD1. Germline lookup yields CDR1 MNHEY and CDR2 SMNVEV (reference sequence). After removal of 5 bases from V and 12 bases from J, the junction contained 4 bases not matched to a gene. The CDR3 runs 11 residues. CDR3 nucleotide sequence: TGTGCCAGCAGTCAGGGGGTTGCGCAGTTCTTC. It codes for CASSQGVAQFF.

The chain's CDR3 is CASSFPIGSLYGYTF. DNA of the CDR3: TGTGCCAGCAGCTTTCCCATTGGGAGTCTCTATGGCTACACCTTC. The V and J genes are TRBV13 and TRBJ1-2; no reliable D call. The CDR3 runs to 15 residues. Germline loops: CDR1 PRHDT, CDR2 FYEKMQ (reference sequence). Trimming removed 3 bases from V and 4 bases from J, with 15 bases in between.

CDR3 coding DNA: TGTGCCAGCAGCATCGGTACAGGGGGCCGTTACAATGAGCAGTTCTTC. Its translation is CASSIGTGGRYNEQFF. This chain joins TRBV9 and TRBJ2-1, with TRBD1 identical over 9 bases. Germline V gives CDR1 SGDLS, CDR2 YYNGEE. The CDR3 covers 16 residues. The junction had 9 bases not matched to a gene; V was cut back by 4 bases and J by 4 bases. Filled out from reference TRBV9 and TRBJ2-1, the complete variable domain reads DSGVTQTPKHLITATGQRVTLRCSPRSGDLSVYWYQQSLDQGLQFLIQYYNGEERAKGNILERFSAQQFPDLHSELNLSSLELGDSALYFCASSIGTGGRYNEQFFGPGTRLTVL.

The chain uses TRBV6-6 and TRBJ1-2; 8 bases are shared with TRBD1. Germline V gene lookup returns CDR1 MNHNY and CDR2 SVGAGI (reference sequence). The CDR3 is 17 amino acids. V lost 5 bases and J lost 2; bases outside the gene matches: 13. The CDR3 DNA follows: TGTGCCAGCAGTCGAGGGACAGGTGTAGGGGTCAACTATGGCTACACCTTC. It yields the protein CASSRGTGVGVNYGYTF.

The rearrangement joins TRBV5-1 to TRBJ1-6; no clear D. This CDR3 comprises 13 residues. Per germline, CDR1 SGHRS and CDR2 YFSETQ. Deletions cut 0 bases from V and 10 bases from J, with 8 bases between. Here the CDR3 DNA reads TGCGCCAGCAGCTTGGCCGAGGGATCACCCCTCCACTTT. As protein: CASSLAEGSPLHF.

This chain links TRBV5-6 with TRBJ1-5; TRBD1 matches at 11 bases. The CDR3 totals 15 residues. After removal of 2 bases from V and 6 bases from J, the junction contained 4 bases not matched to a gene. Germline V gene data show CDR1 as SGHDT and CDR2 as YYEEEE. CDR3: CASSFGQGARQPQHF. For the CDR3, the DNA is TGTGCCAGCAGCTTTGGACAGGGGGCACGTCAGCCCCAGCATTTT.

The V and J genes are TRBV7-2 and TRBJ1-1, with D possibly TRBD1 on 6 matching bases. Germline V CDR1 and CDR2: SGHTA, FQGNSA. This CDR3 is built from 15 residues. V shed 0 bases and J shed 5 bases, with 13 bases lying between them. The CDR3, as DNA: TGTGCCAGCAGCTTAGCAAGACAGGCGGGGACTGAAGCTTTCTTT. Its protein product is CASSLARQAGTEAFF.